These 29 T cell receptor beta chains originate from one sample sequenced in a study of T cells expressing NK-cell markers. Using the 5' RACE reads, TCRdb records one entry per CDR3 protein without DNA. This table holds hundreds of thousands of distinct CDR3 sequences. Sequencing input: blood T cells: a sorted CD56 or NKG2C T cell subset, CD4+ or CD8+ T cells, or bulk PBMC T cells (not recorded which). All receptors derive from a man younger than 30 in good health.

The chain joins TRBV5-1 to TRBJ2-5; there is no DNA to check the TCRdb D call of TRBD2. The germline V gene encodes CDR1 SGHRS and CDR2 YFSETQ. This CDR3 region has 16 residues. The chain's CDR3 is CASSFTSGRTQETQYF.

J is TRBJ1-6 and V is TRBV28; no DNA is available, so the TRBD1 call from TCRdb remains unchecked. Germline CDR1 reads MDHEN; CDR2 reads SYDVKM. This CDR3 has 16 residues. CDR3 amino acids: CASSWEGGHLNSPLHF.

The rearrangement joins TRBV20-1 to TRBJ2-7; there is no DNA to check the TCRdb D call of TRBD1. The germline gives CDR1 DFQATT, CDR2 SNEGSKA (reference sequence). The CDR3 has 13 amino acids. The CDR3 spells CSARDTGIYEQYF.

The CDR3 reads CASSQVGPAGSDTQYF. The chain has TRBV4-2 and TRBJ2-3; TCRdb outputs TRBD2, but without DNA this stays unchecked. In germline, CDR1 is LGHNA, CDR2 YNFKEQ. This CDR3 is built from 16 residues.

The chain couples TRBV6-5 to TRBJ1-4; TCRdb gives TRBD1 as the D gene, but with no DNA this cannot be confirmed. The CDR3 is 11 residues long. CDR1 MNHEY and CDR2 SVGAGI come from the germline V gene. The CDR3 spells CASSFRGKLFF.

This chain joins TRBV6-2 or TRBV6-3 and TRBJ2-4; absent DNA, TCRdb's TRBD2 call cannot be checked. The CDR3 has 15 amino acids. CDR1 is MNHEY and CDR2 is SVGEGT in the germline V gene. This chain's CDR3 is CASSYSAGGPNIQYF.

This sequence joins TRBV2 and TRBJ1-1; TCRdb's D call, TRBD1, is unchecked because there is no DNA. CDR1 and CDR2 (germline): SNHLY, FYNNEI. This CDR3 has 14 residues. The CDR3 sequence is CASSLQGASTEAFF.

The chain employs TRBV29-1 and TRBJ2-7; TCRdb names TRBD1, which stays unverified in the absence of DNA. Germline V gene data show CDR1 as SQVTM and CDR2 as ANQGSEA. CDR3 length equals 13 residues. This CDR3 reads CSVAGDRRYEQYF.

The CDR3 loop is CASSFGLAGVGELFF. The chain has TRBV9 and TRBJ2-2; TCRdb picks TRBD2, but there is no DNA to check that call. In germline, CDR1 is SGDLS, CDR2 YYNGEE. The CDR3 covers 15 residues.

The V and J genes are TRBV21-1 and TRBJ2-2; with no DNA, the TCRdb D assignment of TRBD1 cannot be verified. TRBV21-1 is labeled a pseudogene. CDR3 length equals 15 residues. The CDR3 loop reads CASSKVLSGYAELFF.

The chain recombines TRBV7-8 with TRBJ2-7. This CDR3 region has 12 residues. From germline, CDR1 is SGHVS and CDR2 FQNEAQ. The CDR3 protein is CASSLNDYEQYF.

This chain uses TRBV4-3 with TRBJ2-1; TCRdb picks TRBD2, but there is no DNA to check that call. The length of the CDR3 is 17 residues. The germline V gene encodes CDR1 LGHNA and CDR2 YSLEER. The CDR3 is CASSQAGLAGTTGEQFF.

This chain uses TRBV12-3 or TRBV12-4 with TRBJ2-7; lacking DNA, the TRBD1 call made by TCRdb goes unchecked. The CDR3 runs 16 residues. The CDR3 reads CASSAEWGQGGHEQYF.

The rearrangement joins TRBV6-2 or TRBV6-3 to TRBJ2-1. Germline-derived CDR1 and CDR2 are MNHEY and SVGEGT. This CDR3 is built from 14 residues. CDR3 amino acids: CASSYLVSYNEQFF.

This chain connects TRBV25-1 to TRBJ2-1; there is no DNA to check the TCRdb D call of TRBD2. The CDR3 is 16 amino acids. Germline CDR1 MGHDK, CDR2 SYGVNS. The CDR3 is CASSEYASGTYNEQFF.

The chain recombines TRBV10-3 with TRBJ1-1; TCRdb gives TRBD1 as the D gene, but with no DNA this cannot be confirmed. The length of the CDR3 is 13 residues. Germline-derived CDR1 and CDR2 are ENHRY and SYGVKD. CDR3 region: CAITETGDTEAFF.

This rearrangement joins TRBV6-2 or TRBV6-3 to TRBJ2-3; TCRdb gives TRBD2 as the D gene, but with no DNA this cannot be confirmed. The CDR3 runs 17 residues. Germline CDR1 and CDR2: MNHEY and SVGEGT. The CDR3 region is CASSSARSGGYTDTQYF.

CDR3: CASSFFAGLSGNTIYF. The V and J genes are TRBV28 and TRBJ1-3; the D call of TRBD1 rests on TCRdb alone, since no DNA is present to check it. CDR1 MDHEN and CDR2 SYDVKM come from the germline V gene. This CDR3 contains 16 residues. The full variable domain, rest sourced from reference TRBV28 and TRBJ1-3, is DVKVTQSSRYLVKRTGEKVFLECVQDMDHENMFWYRQDPGLGLRLIYFSYDVKMKEKGDIPEGYSVSREKKERFSLILESASTNQTSMYLCASSFFAGLSGNTIYFGEGSWLTVV.

The CDR3 reads CASSEITSSYNEQFF. This chain joins TRBV10-2 and TRBJ2-1. Germline V lookup: CDR1 WSHSY, CDR2 SAAADI. This CDR3 spans 15 amino acids.

The genes are TRBV12-3 or TRBV12-4 and TRBJ2-5; TCRdb designates TRBD2, a call that cannot be tested without DNA. The CDR3 runs to 17 residues. CDR3 amino acids: CASSFVLSWEGQETQYF.

The rearrangement uses TRBV11-2 and TRBJ2-1. The V gene's germline CDR1 is SGHAT and CDR2 FQNNGV. This CDR3 is 14 amino acids long. CDR3 region: CASSLLQRNDEQFF. Full variable domain (rest looked up from reference TRBV11-2 and TRBJ2-1): EAGVAQSPRYKIIEKRQSVAFWCNPISGHATLYWYQQILGQGPKLLIQFQNNGVVDDSQLPKDRFSAERLKGVDSTLKIQPAKLEDSAVYLCASSLLQRNDEQFFGPGTRLTVL.

The chain couples TRBV20-1 to TRBJ2-5; TCRdb's D call, TRBD1, is unchecked because there is no DNA. The germline gives CDR1 DFQATT, CDR2 SNEGSKA (reference sequence). The length of the CDR3 is 12 residues. The CDR3 loop is CSGRGSQETQYF.

The chain employs TRBV7-3 and TRBJ2-1. The CDR3 loop spans 13 amino acids. From germline, CDR1 is SGHTA and CDR2 FQGTGA. CDR3 protein: CASSLHGVNEQFF.

V usage is TRBV14 and J usage is TRBJ2-7. Germline V CDR1 and CDR2: SGHDN, FVKESK. CDR3 length: 15 residues. The CDR3 is CASSQGRTGFYEQYF. Variable domain in full (rest from reference TRBV14 and TRBJ2-7): EAGVTQFPSHSVIEKGQTVTLRCDPISGHDNLYWYRRVMGKEIKFLLHFVKESKQDESGMPNNRFLAERTGGTYSTLKVQPAELEDSGVYFCASSQGRTGFYEQYFGPGTRLTVT.

The J gene is TRBJ2-3, the V gene TRBV5-1. The length of the CDR3 is 15 residues. CDR1 and CDR2 from the germline V gene are SGHRS and YFSETQ. This chain's CDR3 is CASSSDRGGTDTQYF.

The chain combines TRBV7-9 with TRBJ2-1; lacking DNA, the TRBD2 call made by TCRdb goes unchecked. CDR1 and CDR2 (germline): SEHNR, FQNEAQ (reference sequence). The CDR3 contains 15 residues. The CDR3 loop is CASSPPSGLYNEQFF.

The rearrangement uses TRBV6-5 and TRBJ2-5; TCRdb outputs TRBD1, but without DNA this stays unchecked. The CDR3 runs to 14 residues. Per germline, CDR1 MNHEY and CDR2 SVGAGI. This chain's CDR3 is CASSRGHAQETQYF.

The chain is built from TRBV30 and TRBJ1-1; checking the TCRdb D call of TRBD1 is not possible without DNA. From germline, CDR1 is GTSNPN and CDR2 SVGIG (reference sequence). The CDR3 contains 12 residues. The CDR3 here is CAWSGGGTEAFF.

This chain joins TRBV12-3 or TRBV12-4 and TRBJ2-2. The CDR3 has 13 residues. The CDR3 protein is CASQETNTGELFF.